These 30 T cell receptor beta chains share one sample of origin, sequenced in a study of cytomegalovirus exposure and HLA in healthy donors. PCR involved 60 Vbeta and 13 Jbeta primers. TCRdb keeps only in-frame clones here, not all; method: immunoSEQ multiplex PCR. Of under 200,000 clones detected, about 72% appear once; the ten largest clones hold more than 1.2%. The sample comprised PBMCs. Receptor source: a man aged 55 to 70 in good health and CMV-seronegative.

This clone was seen once. The V call is TRBV27, the J call TRBJ1-6; D unresolved. Germline V CDR1 and CDR2: MNHEY, SMNVEV (reference sequence). V was cut by 4 bases and J by 0 bases, with 16 bases left in between. The CDR3 consists of 18 residues. CDR3 nucleotides: TGTGCCAGCAGTTCTCGGAAGGACTCCAGCTCCTATAATTCACCCCTCCACTTT. Translated, it gives CASSSRKDSSSYNSPLHF.

The CDR3 region is CASTDQGASGEKLFF. Here the CDR3 DNA reads TGTGCCAGCACCGACCAGGGGGCCTCGGGGGAAAAACTGTTTTTT. V and J are TRBV6-6 and TRBJ1-4, with 8 bases matching TRBD1. This CDR3 is 15 amino acids long. Germline values: CDR1 MNHNY, CDR2 SVGAGI (reference sequence). V lost 7 bases to trimming and J lost 8 bases; unmatched junction nucleotides: 12.

The V gene is TRBV6-1, the J gene TRBJ1-3; D remains ambiguous. The CDR3 is 12 amino acids. Germline V gene sequence: CDR1 MNHNS, CDR2 SASEGT. V was pared by 2 bases and J by 9 bases, with 8 bases between. The CDR3 sequence is CASSESGGTIYF. The CDR3 nucleotides read TGTGCCAGCAGTGAATCAGGTGGCACCATATATTTT.

The J gene is TRBJ1-5, the V gene TRBV30; 9 nucleotides match TRBD1. The CDR3 length is 13 residues. J gave up 7 bases and V 1 base, and 2 bases lay outside the gene matches. Germline-derived CDR1 and CDR2 are GTSNPN and SVGIG (reference sequence). The CDR3 nucleotides read TGTGCCTGGAGTGAACAGGGGGCCCAGCCCCAGCATTTT. Residues: CAWSEQGAQPQHF. Looking up the rest from reference TRBV30 and TRBJ1-5 gives the full variable domain: SQTIHQWPATLVQPVGSPLSLECTVEGTSNPNLYWYRQAAGRGLQLLFYSVGIGQISSEVPQNLSASRPQDRQFILSSKKLLLSDSGFYLCAWSEQGAQPQHFGDGTRLSIL.

A few counts support this clone. The chain recombines TRBV15 with TRBJ2-5; 9 nucleotides align to TRBD2. This CDR3 has 16 amino acids. CDR1 LNHNV and CDR2 YYDKDF come from the germline V gene (reference sequence). J lost 5 bases, V lost 0 bases, and 7 bases had no gene match. The CDR3 loop reads CATSRDRRGGRETQYF. The DNA for the CDR3 is TGTGCCACCAGCAGAGATCGGCGGGGGGGCCGGGAGACCCAGTACTTC.

The V and J genes are TRBV5-1 and TRBJ2-7, with 7 bases matching TRBD1. Germline CDR1 SGHRS, CDR2 YFSETQ. This CDR3 region has 16 residues. The V gene end was trimmed by 1 base and the J gene end by 0 bases; junction bases not matched to a gene: 7. The CDR3 DNA follows: TGCGCCAGCAGCTTGAGACAGGGACAGCGCTCCTACGAGCAGTACTTC. This gives the protein CASSLRQGQRSYEQYF.

The V call is TRBV5-1, the J call TRBJ2-5; weak D call: TRBD1 (6 bases). CDR1 is SGHRS and CDR2 is YFSETQ in the germline V gene. CDR3 length: 15 amino acids. V lost 3 bases and J 5 bases, leaving 17 bases between the germline ends. The DNA of the CDR3 is TGCGCCAGCAGCTGGACAGCTGTGGGGCAGGAGACCCAGTACTTC. It codes for CASSWTAVGQETQYF.

The V call is TRBV6-6, the J call TRBJ2-3; 12 bases are shared with TRBD2. This CDR3 is built from 16 residues. Losses at the gene ends were 6 bases for V and 4 bases for J; bases not matched to a gene: 8. Germline V gives CDR1 MNHNY, CDR2 SVGAGI (reference sequence). CDR3 region: CASSPRASGGADTQYF. In DNA form, the CDR3 reads TGTGCCAGCAGCCCCCGAGCTAGCGGGGGGGCAGATACGCAGTATTTT.

This chain links TRBV5-6 with TRBJ2-7, with a possible D match to TRBD2 (6 bases). The V end lost 2 bases, the J end lost 3 bases, and 12 bases lay between the germline ends. There are 14 residues in the CDR3. CDR1 and CDR2 (germline): SGHDT, YYEEEE. CDR3 loop: CASSFWDFDYEQYF. The CDR3 DNA follows: TGTGCCAGCAGCTTCTGGGACTTTGACTACGAGCAGTACTTC.

The chain couples TRBV19 to TRBJ2-1, with 10 nucleotides matching TRBD1. This CDR3 region has 16 residues. Germline CDR1 is LNHDA and CDR2 is SQIVND (reference sequence). Trimming at V came to 6 bases and at J to 3 bases, leaving 8 bases not matched to a gene. The CDR3 DNA reads as TGTGCCAGTAGCCAGTCCGGGACAGGGGTCTACAATGAGCAGTTCTTC. It is translated as CASSQSGTGVYNEQFF.

V gene TRBV7-2 combines with J gene TRBJ1-5; 8 nucleotides match TRBD1. Germline lookup yields CDR1 SGHTA and CDR2 FQGNSA. The CDR3 extends over 16 amino acids. V was clipped by 5 bases and J by 5 bases; unmatched bases: 11. The CDR3 DNA is TGTGCCAGCAGCCCAATAACAGGACAGGGCGATCAGCCCCAGCATTTT. Its protein product is CASSPITGQGDQPQHF.

The chain has TRBV7-9 and TRBJ2-7; a possible D gene is TRBD1 (5 bases). Per germline, CDR1 SEHNR and CDR2 FQNEAQ (reference sequence). CDR3 size: 17 residues. Trimming left V 5 bases short and J 0 bases short, with 20 bases between. The CDR3 DNA follows: TGTGCCAGCAGCCCCCAGGGTGGATCTTTAAGCTCCTACGAGCAGTACTTC. Its protein product is CASSPQGGSLSSYEQYF.

This chain uses TRBV7-3 with TRBJ2-3, with 8 bases identical to TRBD2. CDR3 length: 15 residues. After removal of 7 bases from V and 1 base from J, the junction contained 7 bases not matched to a gene. From germline, CDR1 is SGHTA and CDR2 FQGTGA. This chain's CDR3 is CASTRDGGGTDTQYF. In DNA, the CDR3 is TGTGCCAGCACCAGGGACGGGGGGGGCACAGATACGCAGTATTTT.

The V gene is TRBV6-5, the J gene TRBJ1-5; unclear D gene. Germline CDR1 is MNHEY and CDR2 is SVGAGI. The CDR3 has 13 amino acids. Between the trimmed V and J ends, which lost 4 bases and 6 bases, there was a span of 10 bases. The CDR3 coding sequence is TGTGCCAGCAGTTGGCGGGGTGGTCAGCCCCAGCATTTT. Its translation is CASSWRGGQPQHF.

The table lists this clone with a count of one. The chain uses TRBV6-1 and TRBJ2-3; possibly TRBD2 for D (5 bases). The germline V and J ends were trimmed by 1 base and 1 base, with 9 bases remaining between them. The germline V gene has CDR1 MNHNS and CDR2 SASEGT. This CDR3 contains 15 residues. CDR3 protein: CASSEGWRGTDTQYF. The CDR3 DNA is TGTGCCAGCAGTGAAGGGTGGCGGGGCACAGATACGCAGTATTTT.

The chain combines TRBV6-6 with TRBJ2-2; no definite D call. Trimming removed 5 bases from V and 0 bases from J, with 13 bases in between. The CDR3 length is 16 residues. Per the germline V gene, CDR1 is MNHNY and CDR2 is SVGAGI (reference sequence). The CDR3 coding sequence is TGTGCCAGCAGTGGGCCGGCCCGGACGAACACCGGGGAGCTGTTTTTT. Encoded protein: CASSGPARTNTGELFF.

The rearrangement joins TRBV6-1 to TRBJ1-5; unclear D gene. This CDR3 region has 16 residues. The V and J ends lost 2 bases and 5 bases respectively, with 16 bases between them. Germline CDR1 is MNHNS and CDR2 is SASEGT. DNA of the CDR3: TGTGCCAGCAGTGAATGGAACGCGGAAACCCATCAGCCCCAGCATTTT. Protein product: CASSEWNAETHQPQHF.

The chain is built from TRBV7-2 and TRBJ1-1; 8 bases map to TRBD1. This CDR3 is 14 amino acids long. The germline CDR1 and CDR2 sequences are SGHTA and FQGNSA. Trimming at V came to 4 bases and at J to 1 base, leaving 2 bases not matched to a gene. The CDR3 nucleotides are TGTGCCAGCAGCTCCACAGGGGGGAACACTGAAGCTTTCTTT. The encoded protein is CASSSTGGNTEAFF.

This chain joins TRBV9 and TRBJ2-7; D might be TRBD2 (6 bases). The CDR3 has 15 residues. From germline, CDR1 is SGDLS and CDR2 YYNGEE. Trimming removed 3 bases from V and 0 bases from J, with 13 bases in between. CDR3 nucleotide sequence: TGTGCCAGCAGCGCATTGGACGGGAGCTCCTACGAGCAGTACTTC. Translation gives CASSALDGSSYEQYF.

The chain couples TRBV6-1 to TRBJ1-2, with 7 positions matching TRBD1. CDR1 and CDR2 (germline): MNHNS, SASEGT. The CDR3 contains 13 residues. V was clipped by 5 bases and J by 5 bases; unmatched bases: 5. CDR3 coding DNA: TGTGCCAGCAGTACGGGACAGCCTTATGGCTACACCTTC. Its protein is CASSTGQPYGYTF.

This sequence joins TRBV2 and TRBJ1-1; D is ambiguous. The CDR3 extends over 14 amino acids. V lost 6 bases and J lost 4, with 15 bases in between. Germline assignment: CDR1 SNHLY and CDR2 FYNNEI. The CDR3 region is CASRNDMVATEAFF. The CDR3, as DNA: TGTGCCAGCAGAAATGACATGGTGGCCACTGAAGCTTTCTTT.

This chain joins TRBV6-6 and TRBJ1-5; D perhaps matches TRBD1 (5 bases). There are 15 residues in the CDR3. Per germline, CDR1 MNHNY and CDR2 SVGAGI (reference sequence). V lost 2 bases, J lost 2 bases, and 10 bases lay in between. DNA of the CDR3: TGTGCCAGCAGTTACGAGGGAGGGGGCAATCAGCCCCAGCATTTT. Protein product: CASSYEGGGNQPQHF.

This clone has only one observation. The rearrangement uses TRBV11-2 and TRBJ1-1, with D tentatively TRBD1 (5 bases). V was shortened by 5 bases and J by 4 bases, with 17 bases between the two germline ends. The CDR3 has 15 amino acids. Germline assignment: CDR1 SGHAT and CDR2 FQNNGV. The chain's CDR3 is CASSPGGGVGTEAFF. DNA of the CDR3: TGTGCCAGCAGCCCTGGGGGGGGTGTGGGCACTGAAGCTTTCTTT. The variable domain in full, with the rest retrieved from reference TRBV11-2 and TRBJ1-1, is EAGVAQSPRYKIIEKRQSVAFWCNPISGHATLYWYQQILGQGPKLLIQFQNNGVVDDSQLPKDRFSAERLKGVDSTLKIQPAKLEDSAVYLCASSPGGGVGTEAFFGQGTRLTVV.

The chain combines TRBV19 with TRBJ2-2; D may be TRBD1 (8 bases). V was shortened by 4 bases and J by 3 bases, with 18 bases between the two germline ends. The CDR3 spans 17 residues. Germline CDR1 is LNHDA and CDR2 is SQIVND (reference sequence). In DNA form, the CDR3 reads TGTGCCAGTAGTAGGCAGGGCACAGGGGGGGACACCGGGGAGCTGTTTTTT. Residues: CASSRQGTGGDTGELFF.

The chain carries TRBV19 and TRBJ1-5; 10 bases are shared with TRBD1. Germline V gene lookup returns CDR1 LNHDA and CDR2 SQIVND (reference sequence). V shed 4 bases, J shed 5 bases, and the junction held 5 bases outside the gene matches. CDR3 size: 15 residues. The CDR3 DNA reads TGTGCCAGTAGTAGACCGGACAGGGGGTATCAGCCCCAGCATTTT. Its translation is CASSRPDRGYQPQHF. The variable domain in full, completed from reference TRBV19 and TRBJ1-5, reads DGGITQSPKYLFRKEGQNVTLSCEQNLNHDAMYWYRQDPGQGLRLIYYSQIVNDFQKGDIAEGYSVSREKKESFPLTVTSAQKNPTAFYLCASSRPDRGYQPQHFGDGTRLSIL.

J is TRBJ2-2 and V is TRBV7-8; 14 bases map to TRBD2. The CDR3 extends over 15 amino acids. Per germline, CDR1 SGHVS and CDR2 FQNEAQ. V shed 4 bases and J 7 bases; nucleotides not matched to a gene: 2. CDR3 loop: CASSWTSGRIGELFF. The CDR3 bases are TGTGCCAGCAGCTGGACTAGCGGGAGGATCGGGGAGCTGTTTTTT.

The V call is TRBV7-2, the J call TRBJ2-3, with D possibly TRBD1 on 6 matching bases. Between the trimmed V and J ends, which lost 7 bases and 2 bases, there was a span of 13 bases. The CDR3 runs 14 residues. The germline V gene encodes CDR1 SGHTA and CDR2 FQGNSA. The CDR3 DNA follows: TGTGCCAGCAAGAAGGGGGAGTCCACAGATACGCAGTATTTT. Its translation is CASKKGESTDTQYF.

The CDR3 DNA reads TGTGCCAGCAGTGACACGTCCAGGGGAACCGAAGCTTTCTTT. This encodes CASSDTSRGTEAFF. The genes are TRBV6-4 and TRBJ1-1, with D possibly matching TRBD1 (6 bases). CDR1 MRHNA and CDR2 SNTAGT come from the germline V gene. Between the trimmed V and J ends, which lost 2 bases and 8 bases, there was a span of 15 bases. The CDR3 extends over 14 amino acids.

This clone came up a few times. This rearrangement joins TRBV11-3 to TRBJ2-1; possibly TRBD2 for D (7 bases). Germline V gene sequence: CDR1 SGHNT, CDR2 YENEEA. The CDR3 length is 13 residues. V was trimmed by 1 base and J by 10 bases, leaving 11 bases between them. The CDR3 loop is CASSLGGGHEQFF. The CDR3 region has the DNA TGTGCCAGCAGCTTAGGCGGGGGCCACGAGCAGTTCTTC.

The chain employs TRBV2 and TRBJ2-2, with 11 bases aligning to TRBD2. Germline V lookup: CDR1 SNHLY, CDR2 FYNNEI. J lost 4 bases, V lost 7 bases, and 5 bases had no gene match. The length of the CDR3 is 15 residues. The CDR3 nucleotides are TGTGCCAGCAAAGGACTAGCGGGTAGCACCGGGGAGCTGTTTTTT. Amino acids: CASKGLAGSTGELFF.